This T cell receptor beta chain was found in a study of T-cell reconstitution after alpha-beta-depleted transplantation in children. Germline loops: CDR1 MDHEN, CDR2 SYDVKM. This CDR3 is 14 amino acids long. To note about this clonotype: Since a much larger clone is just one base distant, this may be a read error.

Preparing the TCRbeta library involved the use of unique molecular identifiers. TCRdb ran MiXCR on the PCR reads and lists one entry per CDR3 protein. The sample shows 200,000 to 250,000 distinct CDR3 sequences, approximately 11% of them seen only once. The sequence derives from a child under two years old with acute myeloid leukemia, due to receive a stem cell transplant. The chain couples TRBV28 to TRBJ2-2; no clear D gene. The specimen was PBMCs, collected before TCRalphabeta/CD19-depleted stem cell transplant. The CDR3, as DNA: TGTGCCAGCCGTTTGTGGCGGCCCACCGGGGAGCTGTTTTTT. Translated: CASRLWRPTGELFF.